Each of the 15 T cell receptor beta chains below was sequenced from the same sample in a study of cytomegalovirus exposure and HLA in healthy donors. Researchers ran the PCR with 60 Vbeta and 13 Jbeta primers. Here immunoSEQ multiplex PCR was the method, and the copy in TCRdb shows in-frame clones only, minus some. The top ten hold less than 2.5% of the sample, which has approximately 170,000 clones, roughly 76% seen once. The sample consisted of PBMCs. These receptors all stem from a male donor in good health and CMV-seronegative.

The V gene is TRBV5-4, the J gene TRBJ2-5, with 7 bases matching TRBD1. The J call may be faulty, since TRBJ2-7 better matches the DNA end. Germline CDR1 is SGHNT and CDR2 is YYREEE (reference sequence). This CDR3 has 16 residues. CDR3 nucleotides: TGTGCCAGCAGCTATGGATTTGGGACAGCAGTCTACGAGCAGTACTTC. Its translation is CASSYGFGTAVYEQYF.

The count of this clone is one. DNA of the CDR3: TGCGCCAGCAGCTGGAAAAACCGACAGACCGAAGCTTTCTTT. Translating gives CASSWKNRQTEAFF. V is TRBV5-1 and J is TRBJ1-1; a weak D match, TRBD1 (5 bases). The germline CDR1 and CDR2 sequences are SGHRS and YFSETQ. The CDR3 has 14 amino acids. V was clipped by 3 bases and J by 8 bases, with 17 bases between them.

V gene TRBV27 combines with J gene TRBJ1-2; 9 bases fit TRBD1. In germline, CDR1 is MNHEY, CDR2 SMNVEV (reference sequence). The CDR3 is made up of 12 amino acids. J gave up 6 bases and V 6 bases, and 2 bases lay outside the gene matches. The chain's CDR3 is CASSGTGHGYTF. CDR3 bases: TGTGCCAGCAGCGGGACAGGGCATGGCTACACCTTC.

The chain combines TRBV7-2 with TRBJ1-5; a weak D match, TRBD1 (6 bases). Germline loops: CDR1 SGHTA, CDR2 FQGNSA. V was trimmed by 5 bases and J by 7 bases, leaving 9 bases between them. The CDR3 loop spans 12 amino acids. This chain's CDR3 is CASSPRGQPQHF. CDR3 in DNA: TGTGCCAGCAGCCCAAGGGGGCAGCCCCAGCATTTT.

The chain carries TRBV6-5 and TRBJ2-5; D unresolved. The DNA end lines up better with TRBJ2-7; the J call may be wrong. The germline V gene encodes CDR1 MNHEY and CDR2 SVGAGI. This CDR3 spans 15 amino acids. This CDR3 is CASSYDRVVAYEQYF. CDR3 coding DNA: TGTGCCAGCAGTTACGATCGGGTCGTGGCCTACGAGCAGTACTTC.

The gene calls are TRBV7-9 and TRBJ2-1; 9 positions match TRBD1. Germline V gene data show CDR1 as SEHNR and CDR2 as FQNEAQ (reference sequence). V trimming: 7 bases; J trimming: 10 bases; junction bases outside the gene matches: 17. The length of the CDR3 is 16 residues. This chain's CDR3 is CASINAITGTGYEQFF. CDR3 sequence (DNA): TGTGCCAGCATCAATGCGATCACCGGGACAGGGTACGAGCAGTTCTTC.

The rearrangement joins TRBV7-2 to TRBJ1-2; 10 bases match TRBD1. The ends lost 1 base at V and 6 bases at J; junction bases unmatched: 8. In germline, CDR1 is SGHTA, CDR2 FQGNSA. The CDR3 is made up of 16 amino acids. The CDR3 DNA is TGTGCCAGCAGCTTAGTCCCAAGACAGGGGGCAGATGGCTACACCTTC. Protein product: CASSLVPRQGADGYTF. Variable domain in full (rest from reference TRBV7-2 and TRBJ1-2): GAGVSQSPSNKVTEKGKDVELRCDPISGHTALYWYRQSLGQGLEFLIYFQGNSAPDKSGLPSDRFSAERTGGSVSTLTIQRTQQEDSAVYLCASSLVPRQGADGYTFGSGTRLTVV.

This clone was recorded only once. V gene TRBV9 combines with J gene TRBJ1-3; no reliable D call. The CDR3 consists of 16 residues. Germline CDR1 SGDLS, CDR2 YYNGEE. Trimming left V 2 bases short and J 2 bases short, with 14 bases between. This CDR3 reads CASSVRRGTPGNTIYF. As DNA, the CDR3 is TGTGCCAGCAGCGTTCGAAGAGGAACCCCTGGAAACACCATATATTTT.

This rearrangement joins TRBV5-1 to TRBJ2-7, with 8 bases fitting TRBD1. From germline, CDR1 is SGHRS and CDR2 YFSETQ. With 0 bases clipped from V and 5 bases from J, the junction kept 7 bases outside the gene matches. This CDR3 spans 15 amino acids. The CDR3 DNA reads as TGCGCCAGCAGCTTGGGGACAGGGTCGGGACACGAGCAGTACTTC. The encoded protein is CASSLGTGSGHEQYF.

The CDR3 bases are TGTGCCAGCAGTTTATCGAGTAGCAATCAGCCCCAGCATTTT. Translation: CASSLSSSNQPQHF. This rearrangement joins TRBV27 to TRBJ1-5; D is unclear. The germline V gene has CDR1 MNHEY and CDR2 SMNVEV (reference sequence). The CDR3 is 14 residues long. Trimming removed 0 bases at V and 0 bases at J, with 3 bases between.

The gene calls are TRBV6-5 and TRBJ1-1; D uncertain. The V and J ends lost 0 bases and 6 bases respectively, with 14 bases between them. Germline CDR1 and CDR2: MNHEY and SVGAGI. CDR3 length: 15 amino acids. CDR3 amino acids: CASSYSRGSTAEAFF. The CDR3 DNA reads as TGTGCCAGCAGTTACTCGCGCGGCAGTACGGCTGAAGCTTTCTTT.

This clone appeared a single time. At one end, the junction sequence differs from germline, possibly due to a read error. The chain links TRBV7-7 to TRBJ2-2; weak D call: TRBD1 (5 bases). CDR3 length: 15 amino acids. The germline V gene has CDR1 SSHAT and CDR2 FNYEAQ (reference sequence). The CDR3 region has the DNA TGTGCTAGCAGCTTAGATGGACATAACACCGGGGAGCTGTTTTTT. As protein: CASSLDGHNTGELFF.

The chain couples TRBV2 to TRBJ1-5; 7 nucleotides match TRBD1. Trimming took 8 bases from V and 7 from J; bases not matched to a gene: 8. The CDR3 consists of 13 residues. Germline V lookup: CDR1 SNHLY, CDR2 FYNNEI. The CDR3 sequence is CASLTGVGQPQHF. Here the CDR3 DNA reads TGTGCCAGCTTAACAGGGGTAGGGCAGCCCCAGCATTTT.

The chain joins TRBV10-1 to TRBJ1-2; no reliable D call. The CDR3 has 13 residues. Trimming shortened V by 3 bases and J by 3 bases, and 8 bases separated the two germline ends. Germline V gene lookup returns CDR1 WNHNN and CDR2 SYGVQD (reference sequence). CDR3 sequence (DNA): TGCGCCAGCAGTGAAAACTACGACTATGGCTACACCTTC. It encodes CASSENYDYGYTF.

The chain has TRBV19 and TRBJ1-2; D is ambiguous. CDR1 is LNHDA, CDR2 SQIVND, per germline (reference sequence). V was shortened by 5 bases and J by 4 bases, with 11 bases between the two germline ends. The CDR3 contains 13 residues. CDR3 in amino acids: CASSSYGFYGYTF. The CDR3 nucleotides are TGTGCCAGTAGTTCCTATGGTTTCTATGGCTACACCTTC.